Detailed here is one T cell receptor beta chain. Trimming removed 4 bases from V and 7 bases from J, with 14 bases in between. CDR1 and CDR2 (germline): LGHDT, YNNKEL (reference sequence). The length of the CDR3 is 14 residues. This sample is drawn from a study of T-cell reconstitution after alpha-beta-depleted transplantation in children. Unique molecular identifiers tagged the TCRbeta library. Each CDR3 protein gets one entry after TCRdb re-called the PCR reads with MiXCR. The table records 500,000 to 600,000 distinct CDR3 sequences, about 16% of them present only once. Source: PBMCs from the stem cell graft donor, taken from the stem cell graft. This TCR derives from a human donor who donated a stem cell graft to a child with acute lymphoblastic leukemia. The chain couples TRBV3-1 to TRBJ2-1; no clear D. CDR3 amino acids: CASSPDSNTNEQFF. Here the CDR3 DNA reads TGTGCCAGCAGCCCCGACTCAAATACTAATGAGCAGTTCTTC.